The rows below give T cell receptor beta chains drawn from one sample of a study of chronic HIV infection and antiretroviral therapy. Each CDR3 protein is one row after TCRdb ran MiXCR on the 5' RACE reads. The data hold roughly 39,000 distinct CDR3 sequences, with more than 8% observed a single time. The source material was peripheral blood. The receptors come from an adult who had HIV and had not received antiretroviral therapy, or was an uninfected healthy control (not recorded which). Each CDR3 is given with its conserved first and last residue. The D gene is left open where the match is weak. Size values are once, few and many counts, or a class for expanded clones, and some rows have none.

d_gene: TRBD2
abundance: NA
j_gene: TRBJ2-4
v_gene: TRBV28
CDR3aa: CASSKGVSGVVVSNIQYF
CDR3nt: TGTGCCAGCAGCAAAGGGGTTAGCGGGGTGGTGGTGTCCAACATTCAGTACTTC

d_gene: NA
abundance: many
j_gene: TRBJ1-6
v_gene: TRBV6-6
CDR3aa: CASSYSRNSPLHF
CDR3nt: TGTGCCAGCAGTTATAGTCGGAATTCACCCCTCCACTTT

d_gene: NA
abundance: many
j_gene: TRBJ2-1
v_gene: TRBV11-1
CDR3aa: CASSLDIQVNEQFF
CDR3nt: TGTGCCAGCAGCTTGGATATTCAGGTCAATGAGCAGTTCTTC

d_gene: NA
abundance: NA
j_gene: TRBJ1-1
v_gene: TRBV12-3/TRBV12-4
CDR3aa: CASSLWVGNTETFF
CDR3nt: TGTGCCAGCAGTTTGTGGGTAGGGAACACTGAAACTTTCTTT

d_gene: NA
abundance: NA
j_gene: TRBJ1-1
v_gene: TRBV5-1
CDR3aa: CASSLGRGVEAFF
CDR3nt: TGCGCCAGCAGCTTGGGCCGGGGAGTTGAAGCTTTCTTT

d_gene: TRBD1
abundance: medium-sized
j_gene: TRBJ2-5
v_gene: TRBV28
CDR3aa: CASSPNPDRVTETQYF
CDR3nt: TGTGCCAGCAGTCCAAACCCGGACAGGGTCACGGAGACCCAGTACTTC

d_gene: TRBD2
abundance: many
j_gene: TRBJ2-3
v_gene: TRBV6-5
CDR3aa: CASSSLAGVADTQYF
CDR3nt: TGTGCCAGCAGTTCCCTAGCGGGAGTCGCAGATACGCAGTATTTT

d_gene: TRBD2
abundance: few
j_gene: TRBJ2-7
v_gene: TRBV29-1
CDR3aa: CSVDGGGPLVQYF
CDR3nt: TGCAGCGTGGATGGGGGAGGGCCCCTCGTGCAGTACTTC

d_gene: NA
abundance: NA
j_gene: TRBJ2-7
v_gene: TRBV28
CDR3aa: CASSSTGFYEQYF
CDR3nt: TGTGCCAGCAGTTCCACCGGGTTCTACGAGCAGTACTTC

d_gene: NA
abundance: NA
j_gene: TRBJ1-2
v_gene: TRBV29-1
CDR3aa: CSADNFYGYTF
CDR3nt: TGCAGCGCCGACAATTTCTATGGCTACACCTTC

d_gene: NA
abundance: many
j_gene: TRBJ2-3
v_gene: TRBV9
CDR3aa: CASSVEVGTQYF
CDR3nt: TGTGCCAGCAGCGTAGAGGTTGGAACGCAGTATTTT

d_gene: NA
abundance: many
j_gene: TRBJ2-1
v_gene: TRBV12-3/TRBV12-4
CDR3aa: CASSLIGQANEQFF
CDR3nt: TGTGCCAGCAGTTTAATCGGGCAGGCCAATGAGCAGTTCTTC

d_gene: TRBD1
abundance: many
j_gene: TRBJ2-3
v_gene: TRBV29-1
CDR3aa: CSVPDRGPSDTQYF
CDR3nt: TGCAGCGTTCCGGACAGGGGTCCCTCAGATACGCAGTATTTT

d_gene: NA
abundance: few
j_gene: TRBJ2-2
v_gene: TRBV15
CDR3aa: CATSRTTPGELFF
CDR3nt: TGTGCCACCAGCAGAACGACACCCGGGGAGCTGTTTTTT

d_gene: NA
abundance: many
j_gene: TRBJ2-3
v_gene: TRBV28
CDR3aa: CASSLSDRDGNTQYF
CDR3nt: TGTGCCAGCAGTCTCTCTGACCGGGACGGAAATACGCAGTATTTT

d_gene: NA
abundance: few
j_gene: TRBJ1-6
v_gene: TRBV28
CDR3aa: CASRQLIQGLSPLHF
CDR3nt: TGTGCCAGCCGTCAATTAATACAGGGTTTGTCACCCCTCCACTTT

d_gene: NA
abundance: NA
j_gene: TRBJ2-7
v_gene: TRBV28
CDR3aa: CASSLTTDTYEQYF
CDR3nt: TGTGCCAGCAGTTTAACGACCGATACCTACGAGCAGTACTTC

d_gene: NA
abundance: few
j_gene: TRBJ2-5
v_gene: TRBV29-1
CDR3aa: CSVGELPETQYF
CDR3nt: TGCAGCGTGGGAGAGCTGCCGGAGACCCAGTACTTC

d_gene: TRBD2
abundance: many
j_gene: TRBJ2-1
v_gene: TRBV28
CDR3aa: CASSPREREVYEQFF
CDR3nt: TGTGCCAGCAGCCCCAGGGAGCGGGAGGTCTATGAGCAGTTCTTC

d_gene: NA
abundance: few
j_gene: TRBJ1-5
v_gene: TRBV2
CDR3aa: CASSEADFRDSNQPQHF
CDR3nt: TGTGCCAGCAGTGAAGCGGATTTCAGGGACAGCAATCAGCCCCAGCATTTT

d_gene: NA
abundance: NA
j_gene: TRBJ1-1
v_gene: TRBV6-6
CDR3aa: CASSQRESSEAFF
CDR3nt: TGTGCCAGCAGTCAACGCGAGAGCTCTGAAGCTTTCTTT

d_gene: NA
abundance: many
j_gene: TRBJ2-2
v_gene: TRBV25-1
CDR3aa: CASSNREANTGELFF
CDR3nt: TGTGCCAGCTCCAACAGAGAAGCGAACACCGGGGAGCTGTTTTTT

d_gene: NA
abundance: NA
j_gene: TRBJ2-3
v_gene: TRBV7-8
CDR3aa: CATQPSVKETDTEYF
CDR3nt: TGTGCCACCCAGCCTAGCGTGAAGGAGACAGATACGGAGTATTTT

d_gene: NA
abundance: few
j_gene: TRBJ2-3
v_gene: TRBV28
CDR3aa: CASSFIGAGYTTDTQYF
CDR3nt: TGTGCCAGCAGTTTCATCGGGGCGGGATACACCACAGATACGCAGTATTTT

d_gene: TRBD1
abundance: NA
j_gene: TRBJ2-1
v_gene: TRBV29-1
CDR3aa: CSVQGAGKQFF
CDR3nt: TGCAGCGTTCAGGGGGCCGGTAAGCAGTTCTTC

d_gene: NA
abundance: many
j_gene: TRBJ2-7
v_gene: TRBV25-1
CDR3aa: CASSGFGGREQYF
CDR3nt: TGTGCCAGCAGTGGGTTCGGGGGGCGAGAGCAGTACTTC

d_gene: NA
abundance: few
j_gene: TRBJ1-1
v_gene: TRBV29-1
CDR3aa: CSVRSGLSNTEAFF
CDR3nt: TGCAGCGTTCGGTCCGGGTTATCGAACACTGAAGCTTTCTTT

d_gene: TRBD1
abundance: NA
j_gene: TRBJ2-7
v_gene: TRBV29-1
CDR3aa: CSVRTGISSYEQYF
CDR3nt: TGCAGCGTTCGGACAGGGATTAGCTCCTACGAGCAGTACTTC

d_gene: TRBD1
abundance: many
j_gene: TRBJ1-5
v_gene: TRBV28
CDR3aa: CASYEGTGGAQPQHF
CDR3nt: TGTGCCAGCTACGAAGGGACAGGGGGTGCGCAGCCCCAGCATTTT

d_gene: NA
abundance: many
j_gene: TRBJ2-7
v_gene: TRBV4-3
CDR3aa: CASSQDRGSYEQYF
CDR3nt: TGCGCCAGCAGCCAAGATCGGGGGAGCTACGAGCAGTACTTC

d_gene: TRBD1
abundance: many
j_gene: TRBJ1-2
v_gene: TRBV11-2
CDR3aa: CASSPRDSRYTF
CDR3nt: TGTGCCAGCAGCCCGCGGGACAGCCGCTACACCTTC

d_gene: NA
abundance: NA
j_gene: TRBJ1-3
v_gene: TRBV4-1
CDR3aa: CASSQLRTAGNTIYF
CDR3nt: TGCGCCAGCAGCCAACTCCGGACGGCTGGAAACACCATATATTTT

d_gene: TRBD1
abundance: NA
j_gene: TRBJ2-3
v_gene: TRBV9
CDR3aa: CASSASGTDTDTQYF
CDR3nt: TGTGCCAGCAGCGCCTCAGGGACAGACACAGATACGCAGTATTTT

d_gene: TRBD1
abundance: many
j_gene: TRBJ2-3
v_gene: TRBV6-6
CDR3aa: CASSYPQGQGSDTQYF
CDR3nt: TGTGCCAGCAGTTACCCGCAGGGACAGGGATCAGATACGCAGTATTTT

d_gene: NA
abundance: few
j_gene: TRBJ2-2
v_gene: TRBV28
CDR3aa: CASSSDWPGNGELFF
CDR3nt: TGTGCCAGCAGTTCGGATTGGCCCGGGAACGGGGAGCTGTTTTTT

d_gene: NA
abundance: few
j_gene: TRBJ1-1
v_gene: TRBV6-2/TRBV6-3
CDR3aa: CASSYSLGPEAFF
CDR3nt: TGTGCCAGCAGTTACTCCCTCGGACCTGAAGCTTTCTTT

d_gene: NA
abundance: NA
j_gene: TRBJ2-1
v_gene: TRBV20-1
CDR3aa: CSARDGGGSSSYNEQFF
CDR3nt: TGCAGTGCTAGAGATGGCGGAGGCTCCAGCTCCTACAATGAGCAGTTCTTC

d_gene: TRBD1
abundance: few
j_gene: TRBJ1-1
v_gene: TRBV2
CDR3aa: CASIVTGGAFF
CDR3nt: TGTGCCAGCATTGTGACAGGGGGCGCTTTCTTT

d_gene: NA
abundance: many
j_gene: TRBJ1-2
v_gene: TRBV29-1
CDR3aa: CSVWTYGYTF
CDR3nt: TGCAGCGTTTGGACTTATGGCTACACCTTC

d_gene: TRBD1
abundance: NA
j_gene: TRBJ2-1
v_gene: TRBV6-2/TRBV6-3
CDR3aa: CASGTVGQFF
CDR3nt: TGTGCCAGCGGGACAGTGGGGCAGTTCTTC

d_gene: NA
abundance: NA
j_gene: TRBJ2-1
v_gene: TRBV20-1
CDR3aa: CSARLQGTYNEQFF
CDR3nt: TGCAGTGCTAGACTCCAGGGGACCTACAATGAGCAGTTCTTC

d_gene: NA
abundance: NA
j_gene: TRBJ1-5
v_gene: TRBV2
CDR3aa: CASDQLNSNQPQHF
CDR3nt: TGTGCCAGCGACCAGCTGAATAGCAATCAGCCCCAGCATTTT